These T cell receptor beta chains were read from a single sample in a study of siplizumab effects on memory and regulatory T cells. Data came from immunoSEQ multiplex PCR; TCRdb stores just in-frame clones and leaves some out. The repertoire includes 85,000 to 130,000 clones, roughly 92% of them detected once, and about 0.6% sits in the top ten. Sequenced sample: Tregs sorted from blood. These receptors originate from a human donor in good health. CDR3s include the opening cysteine and the closing phenylalanine or tryptophan. The order of the fields is V gene, clone size, J gene, D gene, CDR3 DNA, CDR3 protein. D genes are given only for firm matches. Size tells how often a clone was seen (once, few, many) or the class of an expanded clone, and some rows leave it out.

>TRBV18|.|TRBJ1-1|.
TGTGCCAGCCTACTGACAGAGGGGAACACTGAAGCTTTCTTT
CASLLTEGNTEAFF
>TRBV7-2|.|TRBJ1-5|.
TGTGCCAGCAGACTAAACAGGGTTCAGCCCCAGCATTTT
CASRLNRVQPQHF
>TRBV6-1|.|TRBJ2-6|.
TGTGCCAGCCTCATATGGGAGGTCCTGACTTTC
CASLIWEVLTF
>TRBV18|once|TRBJ2-2|.
TGTGCCAGCTCACCACTGAACACCGGGGAGCTGTTTTTT
CASSPLNTGELFF
>TRBV5-1|.|TRBJ1-1|.
TGCGCCAGCAGCCCCATTTCAATCGGCACTGAAGCTTTCTTT
CASSPISIGTEAFF
>TRBV19|.|TRBJ1-2|.
TGTGCCAGTAGTATTGGGACCGCCGCTTTCCTCTATGGCTACACCTTC
CASSIGTAAFLYGYTF
>TRBV20-1|few|TRBJ1-5|.
TGCAGTGCTAGAGTGGATCAGCCCCAGCATTTT
CSARVDQPQHF
>TRBV5-1|.|TRBJ2-5|TRBD2
TGCGCCAGCAGCCCGGGACTAGCGGGAGGGCCTAGGAAGACCCAGTACTTC
CASSPGLAGGPRKTQYF
>TRBV7-8|.|TRBJ2-5|.
TGTGCCAGCAGCAGAGAAACGTACCAAGAGACCCAGTACTTC
CASSRETYQETQYF
>TRBV11-2|.|TRBJ2-2|TRBD2
TGTGCCAGCAGCACCCGGCAACTAGCGGTCAACACCGGGGAGCTGTTTTTT
CASSTRQLAVNTGELFF
>TRBV7-9|.|TRBJ1-4|.
TGTGCCAGCAGCCCCTTAATCCGTGCAACTAATGAAAAACTGTTTTTT
CASSPLIRATNEKLFF
>TRBV19|.|TRBJ1-2|TRBD1
TGTGCCAGTAGTATGGCGGGACAGGATGGCTACACCTTC
CASSMAGQDGYTF
>TRBV6-6|once|TRBJ2-1|.
TGTGCCAGCAGTTACCGCGACTATGATGAGCAGTTCTTC
CASSYRDYDEQFF
>TRBV28|.|TRBJ1-5|.
TGTGCCAGCAGGCGTGGGGGCAGGAATCAGCCCCAGCATTTT
CASRRGGRNQPQHF
>TRBV7-3|.|TRBJ2-7|.
TGTGCCAGCAGCTTAAGAAGCGGCCACTCCTACGAGCAGTACTTC
CASSLRSGHSYEQYF
>TRBV5-4|.|TRBJ2-2|TRBD2
TGTGCCAGCAGCTTGCGCTTGGGGACTAGCGGGAAGCGTACCGGGGAGCTGTTTTTT
CASSLRLGTSGKRTGELFF
>TRBV11-3|.|TRBJ2-1|.
TGTGCCAGCAGCTTAAGGGGGGGAGGATACAATGAGCAGTTCTTC
CASSLRGGGYNEQFF
>TRBV19|.|TRBJ2-4|.
TGTGCCAGTAGCTGGCTCAGCAAAAACATTCAGTACTTC
CASSWLSKNIQYF
>TRBV7-2|.|TRBJ1-2|.
TGTGCCAGCAGCTTAGGCCCAGGGAACTATGGCTACACCTTC
CASSLGPGNYGYTF
>TRBV9|.|TRBJ2-7|.
TGTGCCAGCAGCGGACAGAGTCCCTACGAGCAGTACTTC
CASSGQSPYEQYF
>TRBV5-1|.|TRBJ1-3|.
TGCGCCAGCAGCCCCGGACCGAGCTCTGGAAACACCATATATTTT
CASSPGPSSGNTIYF
>TRBV21-1|.|TRBJ1-2|.
TGTGCCAGCAGTCCTCGGGCAAACTATGGCTACACCTTC
CASSPRANYGYTF
>TRBV19|.|TRBJ2-4|TRBD2
TGTGCCAGTAGGAGGGGACTAGCGGGAGGGCGGTTGGACATTCAGTACTTC
CASRRGLAGGRLDIQYF
>TRBV5-3|.|TRBJ1-5|.
TGTGCCAGAAGCTTTAAGGAGGCCGATCAGCCCCAGCATTTT
CARSFKEADQPQHF
>TRBV29-1|few|TRBJ1-1|.
TGCAGCGTGGAGGGACACGTCGACACTGAAGCTTTCTTT
CSVEGHVDTEAFF
>TRBV9|.|TRBJ1-3|.
TGTGCCAGCAGCATCGACAGCGCCGGGGGAACTGGAAACACCATATATTTT
CASSIDSAGGTGNTIYF
>TRBV23-1|.|TRBJ2-3|.
TGCGCCAGAAGAAGGGCGAGCACAGATACGCAGTATTTT
CARRRASTDTQYF
>TRBV27|.|TRBJ1-5|TRBD1
TGTGCCAGCAGTTTTATGGGACAGGGATCTCAGCCCCAGCATTTT
CASSFMGQGSQPQHF
>TRBV7-6|.|TRBJ2-7|TRBD2
TGTGCCAGCAGCCTCACAGGACTAGTCGGCGAGCAGTACTTC
CASSLTGLVGEQYF
>TRBV10-3|.|TRBJ2-5|.
TGTGCCATCACAATAAGGGCGGGAGAGACCCAGTACTTC
CAITIRAGETQYF
>TRBV5-1|.|TRBJ1-2|.
TGCGCCAGCAGCCGGGACGGGACCTCGGGAGGCTACACCTTC
CASSRDGTSGGYTF
>TRBV6-4|once|TRBJ2-3|.
TGTGCCAGCAGTGAGGCGGGCAACACAGATACGCAGTATTTT
CASSEAGNTDTQYF
>TRBV7-6|.|TRBJ2-3|TRBD2
TGTGCCAGCAGCGAAGGACTAGCGGGACACACAGATACGCAGTATTTT
CASSEGLAGHTDTQYF
>TRBV6-6|.|TRBJ2-7|.
TGTGCCAGCAGTTATTCGGTGTCCAGCTACGAGCAGTACTTC
CASSYSVSSYEQYF
>TRBV7-8|.|TRBJ2-7|.
TGTGCCAGCAGCCCTACCCGACAGATAGTCTACGAGCAGTACTTC
CASSPTRQIVYEQYF
>TRBV28|.|TRBJ2-3|.
TGTGCCAGCAGGACCTCAGATACGCAGTATTTT
CASRTSDTQYF
>TRBV18|.|TRBJ1-3|.
TGTGCCAGCTCACCAGGGAGTGGAAACACCATATATTTT
CASSPGSGNTIYF
>TRBV27|once|TRBJ2-1|.
TGTGCCAGCAGTTTAGGAAGTTACGGGGAGGATGAGCAGTTCTTC
CASSLGSYGEDEQFF
>TRBV2|.|TRBJ2-2|.
TGTGCCAGCAGCCGTCAGCCCGGGAGACGGGACACCGGGGAGCTGTTTTTT
CASSRQPGRRDTGELFF
>TRBV7-9|.|TRBJ1-2|.
TGTGCCAGCAGCAATTCATATTATGGCTACACCTTC
CASSNSYYGYTF
>TRBV9|.|TRBJ2-7|TRBD2
TGTGCCAGCAGCCGAAGCGGGAGAGGATATAGCTCCTACGAGCAGTACTTC
CASSRSGRGYSSYEQYF
>TRBV29-1|.|TRBJ2-7|.
TGCAGCGTCCTTCAGTTGTCCGAGCAGTACTTC
CSVLQLSEQYF
>TRBV28|once|TRBJ2-5|TRBD1
TGTGCCAGCAGCCTAACACGACAGGGGGCCGGGGAGACCCAGTACTTC
CASSLTRQGAGETQYF
>TRBV6-1|once|TRBJ2-1|TRBD2
TGTGCCAGCAGTGAACTTGGGACTAGCAATGAGCAGTTCTTC
CASSELGTSNEQFF
>TRBV14|once|TRBJ2-1|.
TGTGCCAGCAGCAGGGGCCCTATGGAGTTCTTC
CASSRGPMEFF
>TRBV6-1|.|TRBJ2-1|TRBD1
TGTGCCAGCAGAGAACAGGGGGCAGCCTATGGAGGCGAGCAGTTCTTC
CASREQGAAYGGEQFF
>TRBV25-1|.|TRBJ2-3|.
TGTGCCAGCATGCACAGCAACACAGATACGCAGTATTTT
CASMHSNTDTQYF
>TRBV5-1|.|TRBJ2-3|.
TGCGCCAGCAGCACCAGGACCACAGATACGCAGTATTTT
CASSTRTTDTQYF
>TRBV9|.|TRBJ2-4|.
TGTGCCAGCAGCGTAGTGGGCAGTTCAAACATTCAGTACTTC
CASSVVGSSNIQYF
>TRBV18|.|TRBJ2-7|TRBD2
TGTGCCAGCTCACCACCGATCGGGGGGACCTACGAGCAGTACTTC
CASSPPIGGTYEQYF